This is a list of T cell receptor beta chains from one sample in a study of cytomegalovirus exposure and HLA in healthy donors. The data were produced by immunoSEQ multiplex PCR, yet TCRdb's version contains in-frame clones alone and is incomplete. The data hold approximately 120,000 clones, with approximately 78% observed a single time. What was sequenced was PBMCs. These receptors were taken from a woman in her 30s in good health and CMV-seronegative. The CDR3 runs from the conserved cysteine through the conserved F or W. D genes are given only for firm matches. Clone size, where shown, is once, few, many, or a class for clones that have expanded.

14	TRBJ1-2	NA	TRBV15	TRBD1	CATSRNTGDYGYTF	TGTGCCACCAGCAGAAACACAGGGGACTATGGCTACACCTTC
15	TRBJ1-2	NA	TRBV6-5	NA	CASRDSTGPIHGYTF	TGTGCCAGCAGGGACTCAACAGGGCCGATACATGGCTACACCTTC
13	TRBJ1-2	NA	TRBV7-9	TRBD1	CASSPTGDYGYTF	TGTGCCAGCAGCCCGACAGGGGACTATGGCTACACCTTC
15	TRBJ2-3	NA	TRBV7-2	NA	CASSLVLLNTDTQYF	TGTGCCAGCAGCTTAGTATTGCTAAACACAGATACGCAGTATTTT
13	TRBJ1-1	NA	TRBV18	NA	CASSPRRDTEAFF	TGTGCCAGCTCACCTCGGAGGGACACTGAAGCTTTCTTT
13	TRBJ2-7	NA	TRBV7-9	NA	CASSLERNYEQYF	TGTGCCAGCAGCTTGGAACGGAACTACGAGCAGTACTTC
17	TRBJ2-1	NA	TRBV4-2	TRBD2	CASSPRVAGSSYNEQFF	TGTGCCAGCAGCCCCCGAGTAGCGGGTAGCTCCTACAATGAGCAGTTCTTC
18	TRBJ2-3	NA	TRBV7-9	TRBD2	CASSLGFGTSGITDTQYF	TGTGCCAGCAGCTTAGGTTTTGGGACTAGCGGCATCACAGATACGCAGTATTTT
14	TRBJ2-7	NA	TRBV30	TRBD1	CAWSLDRVAHEQYF	TGTGCCTGGAGCCTTGACAGGGTAGCCCACGAGCAGTACTTC
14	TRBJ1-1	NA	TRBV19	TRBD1	CASSIGGGSTEAFF	TGTGCCAGTAGTATAGGAGGGGGCTCCACTGAAGCTTTCTTT
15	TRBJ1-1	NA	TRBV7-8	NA	CASSSLEAMNTEAFF	TGTGCCAGCAGCTCCCTCGAAGCTATGAACACTGAAGCTTTCTTT
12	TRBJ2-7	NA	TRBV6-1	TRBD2	CASSENGREQYF	TGTGCCAGCAGTGAAAACGGGAGGGAGCAGTACTTC
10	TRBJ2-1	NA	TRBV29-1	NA	CSGGDGAEFF	TGCAGCGGGGGGGATGGGGCAGAGTTCTTC
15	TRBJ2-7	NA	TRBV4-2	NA	CASSQDRGQSYEQYF	TGTGCCAGCAGCCAAGATAGAGGACAGAGCTACGAGCAGTACTTC
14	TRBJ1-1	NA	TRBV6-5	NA	CASSYSGGGTEAFF	TGTGCCAGCAGTTACTCAGGGGGGGGTACTGAAGCTTTCTTT
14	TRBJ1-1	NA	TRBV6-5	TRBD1	CASSSTGGNTEAFF	TGTGCCAGCAGTTCGACAGGGGGCAACACTGAAGCTTTCTTT
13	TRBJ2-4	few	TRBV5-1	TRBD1	CASSAGQGHIQYF	TGCGCCAGCAGCGCCGGACAGGGTCACATTCAGTACTTC
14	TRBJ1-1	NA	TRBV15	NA	CATSRDAGYTEAFF	TGTGCCACCAGCAGAGATGCAGGGTACACTGAAGCTTTCTTT
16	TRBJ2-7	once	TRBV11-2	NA	CASNPPGVLGAVEQYF	TGTGCCAGCAACCCCCCCGGGGTCTTGGGTGCCGTCGAGCAATACTTC
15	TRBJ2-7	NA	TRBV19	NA	CASSPGTRSSYEQYF	TGTGCCAGTAGTCCCGGGACACGCTCCTCCTACGAGCAGTACTTC
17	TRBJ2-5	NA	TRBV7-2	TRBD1	CASSAGIGTGKQETQYF	TGTGCCAGCAGCGCAGGCATCGGGACAGGGAAACAAGAGACCCAGTACTTC
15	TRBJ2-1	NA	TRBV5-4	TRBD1	CASSFGTGGYNEQFF	TGTGCCAGCAGCTTTGGGACAGGGGGATACAATGAGCAGTTCTTC
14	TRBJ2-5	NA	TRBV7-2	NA	CASSNAGLQETQYF	TGTGCCAGCAGCAACGCGGGACTTCAAGAGACCCAGTACTTC
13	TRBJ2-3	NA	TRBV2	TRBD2	CASSLLAGAQQYF	TGTGCCAGCAGTTTACTAGCGGGGGCACAACAGTATTTT
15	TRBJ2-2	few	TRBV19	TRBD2	CASTAGVGRTGELFF	TGTGCCAGTACGGCGGGAGTTGGAAGGACCGGGGAGCTGTTTTTT
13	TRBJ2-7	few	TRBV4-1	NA	CASSQDSGYEQYF	TGCGCCAGCAGCCAAGATTCGGGTTACGAGCAGTACTTC
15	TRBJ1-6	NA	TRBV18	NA	CASSPKNNYNSPLHF	TGTGCCAGCTCACCCAAGAACAACTATAATTCACCCCTCCACTTT
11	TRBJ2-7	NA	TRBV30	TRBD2	CAWSIPGLAVF	TGTGCCTGGAGTATACCGGGACTAGCGGTTTTC
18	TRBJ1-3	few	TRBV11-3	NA	CASSLDQGGSASGNTIYF	TGTGCCAGCAGCTTAGATCAAGGGGGAAGCGCCTCTGGAAACACCATATATTTT
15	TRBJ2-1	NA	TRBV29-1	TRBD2	CSVKPSGRSYNEQFF	TGCAGCGTGAAACCTAGCGGGAGGTCCTACAATGAGCAGTTCTTC
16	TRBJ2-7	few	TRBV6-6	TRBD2	CASSYSGAGVLDEQYF	TGTGCCAGCAGTTACTCTGGAGCGGGAGTGCTAGACGAGCAGTACTTC
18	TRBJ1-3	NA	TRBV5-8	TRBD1	CASSLVPGGGFSGNTIYF	TGTGCCAGCAGCTTGGTCCCAGGGGGCGGTTTTTCAGGAAACACCATATATTTT
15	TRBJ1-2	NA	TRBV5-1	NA	CASSLGRERNYGYTF	TGCGCCAGCAGCTTGGGCAGGGAACGTAACTATGGCTACACCTTC
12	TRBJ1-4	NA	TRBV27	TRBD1	CATDRVLGKLFF	TGTGCCACAGACAGGGTTCTAGGAAAACTGTTTTTT
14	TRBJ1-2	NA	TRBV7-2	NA	CASSLERGAYGYTF	TGTGCCAGCAGCTTAGAACGGGGGGCTTATGGCTACACCTTC